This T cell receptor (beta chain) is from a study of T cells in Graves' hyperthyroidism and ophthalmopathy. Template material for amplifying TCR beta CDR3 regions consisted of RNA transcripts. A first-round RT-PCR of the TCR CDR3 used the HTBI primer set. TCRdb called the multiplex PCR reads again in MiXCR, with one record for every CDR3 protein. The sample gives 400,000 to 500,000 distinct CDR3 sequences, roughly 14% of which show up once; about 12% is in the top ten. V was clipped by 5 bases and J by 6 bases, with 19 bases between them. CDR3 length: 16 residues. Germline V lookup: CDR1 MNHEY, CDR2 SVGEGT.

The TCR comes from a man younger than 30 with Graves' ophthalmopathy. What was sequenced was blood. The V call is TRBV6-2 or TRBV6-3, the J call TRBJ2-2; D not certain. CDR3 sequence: CASSAVVGRPAGELFF. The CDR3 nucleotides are TGTGCCAGCAGTGCTGTCGTCGGTAGACCGGCCGGGGAGCTGTTTTTT.